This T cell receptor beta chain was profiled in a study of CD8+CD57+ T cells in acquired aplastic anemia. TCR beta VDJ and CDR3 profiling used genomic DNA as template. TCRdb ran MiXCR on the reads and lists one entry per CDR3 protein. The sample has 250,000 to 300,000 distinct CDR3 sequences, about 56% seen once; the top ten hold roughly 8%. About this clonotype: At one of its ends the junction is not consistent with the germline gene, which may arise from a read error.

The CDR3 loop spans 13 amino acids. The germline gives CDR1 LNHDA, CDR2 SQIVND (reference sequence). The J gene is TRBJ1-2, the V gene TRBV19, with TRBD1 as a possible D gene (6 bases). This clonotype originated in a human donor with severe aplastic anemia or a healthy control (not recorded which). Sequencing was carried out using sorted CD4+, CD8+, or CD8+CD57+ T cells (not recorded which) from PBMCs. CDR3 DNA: TGTTCCAGTAGTTTCACGGGGGCGGAAGGCTACACCTTC. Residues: CSSSFTGAEGYTF.